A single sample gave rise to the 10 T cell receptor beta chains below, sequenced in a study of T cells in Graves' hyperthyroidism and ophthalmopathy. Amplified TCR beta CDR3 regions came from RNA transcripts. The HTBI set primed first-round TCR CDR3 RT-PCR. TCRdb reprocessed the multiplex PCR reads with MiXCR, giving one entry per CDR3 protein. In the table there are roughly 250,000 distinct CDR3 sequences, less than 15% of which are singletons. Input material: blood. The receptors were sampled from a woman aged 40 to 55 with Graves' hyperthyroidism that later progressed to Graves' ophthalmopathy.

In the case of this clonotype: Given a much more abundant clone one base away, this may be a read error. The CDR3: CASSIPPGLAAGSGENEQFF. The DNA for the CDR3 is TGTGCCAGCAGCATTCCTCCGGGACTAGCGGCAGGGTCAGGTGAGAATGAGCAGTTCTTC. V and J are TRBV13 and TRBJ2-1, with 11 bases that match TRBD2. J lost 7 bases, V lost 5 bases, and 22 bases had no gene match. Germline assignment: CDR1 PRHDT and CDR2 FYEKMQ (reference sequence). This CDR3 is built from 20 residues.

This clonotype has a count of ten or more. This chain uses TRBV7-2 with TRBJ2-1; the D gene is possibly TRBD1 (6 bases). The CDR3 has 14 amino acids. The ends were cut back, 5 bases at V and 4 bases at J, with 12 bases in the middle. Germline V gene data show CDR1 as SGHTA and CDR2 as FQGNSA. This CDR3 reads CASSPYTGYNEQFF. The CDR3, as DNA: TGTGCCAGCAGCCCATATACAGGGTACAATGAGCAGTTCTTC.

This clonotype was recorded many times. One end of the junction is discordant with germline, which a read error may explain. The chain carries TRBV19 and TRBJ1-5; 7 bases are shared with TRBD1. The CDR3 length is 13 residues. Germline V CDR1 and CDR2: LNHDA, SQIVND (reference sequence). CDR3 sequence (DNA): TGCGCCAGCAGTACAGGGGGCAATCAGCCCCAGCATTTT. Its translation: CASSTGGNQPQHF.

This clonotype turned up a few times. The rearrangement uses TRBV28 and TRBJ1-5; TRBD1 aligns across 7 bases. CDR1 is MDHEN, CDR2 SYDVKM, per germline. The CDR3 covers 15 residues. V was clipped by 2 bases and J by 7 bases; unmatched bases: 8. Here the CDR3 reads CASSLDNRGGQPQHF. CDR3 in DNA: TGTGCCAGCAGTTTAGATAACAGGGGAGGCCAGCCCCAGCATTTT.

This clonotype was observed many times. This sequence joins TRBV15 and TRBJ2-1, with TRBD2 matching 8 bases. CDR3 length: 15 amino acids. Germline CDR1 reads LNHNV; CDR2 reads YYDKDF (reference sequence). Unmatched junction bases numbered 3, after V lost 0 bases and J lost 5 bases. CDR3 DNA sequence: TGTGCCACCAGCAGAGATAGCGGGACCCACAATGAGCAGTTCTTC. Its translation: CATSRDSGTHNEQFF.

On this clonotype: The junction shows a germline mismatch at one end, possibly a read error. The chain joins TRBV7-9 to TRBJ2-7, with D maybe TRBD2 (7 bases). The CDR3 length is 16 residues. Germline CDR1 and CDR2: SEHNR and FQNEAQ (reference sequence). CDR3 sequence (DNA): TGTGCCAGCAGCCCCACCGGGGGGCGCGGCGCGGACGAGCATTACTTC. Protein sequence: CASSPTGGRGADEHYF. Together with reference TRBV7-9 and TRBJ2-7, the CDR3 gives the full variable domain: DTGVSQNPRHKITKRGQNVTFRCDPISEHNRLYWYRQTLGQGPEFLTYFQNEAQLEKSRLLSDRFSAERPKGSFSTLEIQRTEQGDSAMYLCASSPTGGRGADEHYFGPGTRLTVT.

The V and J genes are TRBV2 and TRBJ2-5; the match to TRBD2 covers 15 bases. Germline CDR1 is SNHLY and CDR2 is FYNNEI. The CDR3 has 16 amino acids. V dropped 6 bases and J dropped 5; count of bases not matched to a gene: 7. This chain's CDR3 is CASSPGLAGGLETQYF. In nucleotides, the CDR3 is TGTGCCAGCAGCCCTGGACTAGCGGGAGGGCTGGAGACCCAGTACTTC.

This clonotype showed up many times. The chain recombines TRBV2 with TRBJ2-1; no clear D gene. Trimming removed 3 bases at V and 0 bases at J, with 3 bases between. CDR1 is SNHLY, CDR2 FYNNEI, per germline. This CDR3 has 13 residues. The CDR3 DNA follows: TGTGCCAGCAGTGACAACTCCTACAATGAGCAGTTCTTC. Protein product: CASSDNSYNEQFF.

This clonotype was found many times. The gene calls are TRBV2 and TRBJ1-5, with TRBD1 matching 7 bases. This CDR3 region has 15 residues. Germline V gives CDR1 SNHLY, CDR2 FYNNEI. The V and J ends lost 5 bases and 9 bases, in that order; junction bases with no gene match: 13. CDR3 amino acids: CASSRPRDSSAPQHF. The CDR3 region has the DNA TGTGCCAGCAGTAGACCCCGGGACAGCTCTGCGCCCCAGCATTTT.

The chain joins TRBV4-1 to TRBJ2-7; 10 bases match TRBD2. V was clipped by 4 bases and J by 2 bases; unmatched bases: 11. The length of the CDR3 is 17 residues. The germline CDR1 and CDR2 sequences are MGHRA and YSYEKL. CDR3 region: CASSPRVSGRKTYEQYF. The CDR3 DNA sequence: TGCGCCAGCAGCCCTCGTGTTAGCGGGAGGAAAACCTACGAGCAGTACTTC.